The 11 T cell receptor beta chains in this list originate from one sample, sequenced in a study of T-cell reconstitution after alpha-beta-depleted transplantation in children. Preparation of the TCRbeta library involved a method that used unique molecular identifiers. One entry per CDR3 protein results from TCRdb running MiXCR on the PCR reads. The sample has 400,000 to 550,000 distinct CDR3 sequences; under 12% are singletons. Sample: PBMCs, taken before TCRalphabeta/CD19-depleted stem cell transplant. All receptors derive from a child between 2 and 9 years old with inherited bone marrow failure, due to receive a stem cell transplant.

The V and J genes are TRBV20-1 and TRBJ2-5, with D possibly matching TRBD1 (6 bases). This CDR3 region has 14 residues. Germline V lookup: CDR1 DFQATT, CDR2 SNEGSKA (reference sequence). The CDR3 region is CSLNEGQGMETQYF. The CDR3, as DNA: TGCAGCTTAAACGAGGGGCAGGGGATGGAGACCCAGTACTTC.

This clonotype was counted a few times. The gene calls are TRBV15 and TRBJ1-2; D gene unclear. Germline loops: CDR1 LNHNV, CDR2 YYDKDF (reference sequence). V was cut by 0 bases and J by 3 bases, with 20 bases left in between. The CDR3 is made up of 18 amino acids. CDR3 in DNA: TGTGCCACCAGCAGAGATTCTGTTAGAAACAGCGCCCACTATGGCTACACCTTC. Amino acids: CATSRDSVRNSAHYGYTF.

This clonotype has at least ten counts. The chain joins TRBV27 to TRBJ2-1; D unclear. The CDR3 consists of 14 residues. The germline CDR1 and CDR2 sequences are MNHEY and SMNVEV (reference sequence). Deletions cut 7 bases from V and 8 bases from J, with 18 bases between. In nucleotides, the CDR3 is TGTGCCAGCACTTACCAGCCTCGCCCCCATGAGCAGTTCTTC. It encodes CASTYQPRPHEQFF.

This clonotype was recorded many times. CDR3 sequence reads: CASGEGALRTDTQYF. In DNA, the CDR3 is TGTGCCAGCGGCGAGGGGGCCCTCCGTACAGATACGCAGTATTTT. This chain uses TRBV28 with TRBJ2-3, with 7 bases fitting TRBD1. The germline CDR1 and CDR2 sequences are MDHEN and SYDVKM. The V and J ends lost 8 bases and 3 bases, in that order; junction bases with no gene match: 11. The CDR3 spans 15 residues.

The J gene is TRBJ2-1, the V gene TRBV27; maybe TRBD2 (5 bases). Trimming pared 2 bases from V and 0 bases from J, leaving 8 bases between. This CDR3 is 15 amino acids long. Germline lookup yields CDR1 MNHEY and CDR2 SMNVEV (reference sequence). CDR3 sequence: CASSLPAASYNEQFF. The CDR3 nucleotides read TGTGCCAGCAGTTTACCAGCGGCCTCCTACAATGAGCAGTTCTTC.

Many counts were recorded for this clonotype. This chain links TRBV21-1 with TRBJ1-1; the table's D call, TRBD1, was not checked against the DNA. TRBV21-1 is reported as a pseudogene. The CDR3 is 14 amino acids. The chain's CDR3 is CASSKEGPETEAFF. CDR3 sequence (DNA): TGTGCCAGCAGCAAAGAGGGGCCAGAGACTGAAGCTTTCTTT.

The table lists this clonotype with many counts. The chain has TRBV27 and TRBJ1-5; TRBD1 might be the D (6 bases). The ends were cut back, 3 bases at V and 1 base at J, with 7 bases in the middle. Germline V gives CDR1 MNHEY, CDR2 SMNVEV (reference sequence). The CDR3 has 14 residues. The CDR3 DNA is TGTGCCAGCAGTTTTCAGGGGAGCAATCAGCCCCAGCATTTT. Translating it yields CASSFQGSNQPQHF.

This clonotype was detected many times. The gene calls are TRBV4-3 and TRBJ2-1, with D possibly being TRBD2 (5 bases). V lost 0 bases to trimming and J lost 6 bases, with 12 bases between them. The CDR3 spans 15 residues. Germline CDR1 and CDR2: LGHNA and YSLEER. For the CDR3, the DNA is TGCGCCAGCAGCCAAGACGAGGGCCCTGGCAATGAGCAGTTCTTC. This translates into CASSQDEGPGNEQFF.

This clonotype was counted ten times or more. The genes are TRBV7-2 and TRBJ1-2; D gene unclear. The germline V and J ends were trimmed by 2 bases and 4 bases, with 11 bases remaining between them. The CDR3 extends over 14 amino acids. Looked up from germline, CDR1 is SGHTA and CDR2 is FQGNSA. The CDR3: CASSLLGRTYGYTF. The CDR3 nucleotides read TGTGCCAGCAGCTTATTGGGCAGGACCTATGGCTACACCTTC.

This clonotype was seen ten or more times. CDR3 in amino acids: CASSSDVFYGYTF. The CDR3 DNA is TGCGCCAGCAGCTCAGACGTATTCTATGGCTACACCTTC. This sequence joins TRBV5-1 and TRBJ1-2; D remains ambiguous. Trimming stripped 3 bases from V and 4 bases from J, with 10 bases between. From germline, CDR1 is SGHRS and CDR2 YFSETQ. This CDR3 comprises 13 residues.

This clonotype has ten or more counts. The chain is built from TRBV12-3 or TRBV12-4 and TRBJ2-3; 7 nucleotides match TRBD2. V lost 3 bases and J lost 0; bases outside the gene matches: 0. The CDR3 covers 14 residues. The CDR3: CASSLGGSTDTQYF. The CDR3 coding sequence is TGTGCCAGCAGTTTGGGAGGGAGCACAGATACGCAGTATTTT.